What follows are 17 T cell receptor beta chains derived from one specimen sequenced in a study of blood T cells in healthy people across ages. The use of a sample-barcoded 5' primer and a J-beta primer mix characterized a second PCR of 7 to 11 cycles. TCRdb re-analysed the 5' RACE reads in MiXCR, keeping a single row per CDR3 protein. The table has 1,500,000 or so distinct CDR3 sequences, 42% seen once; the top ten hold less than 5%. Material for sequencing was blood. These receptors were taken from a young woman in good health.

The gene calls are TRBV10-3 and TRBJ2-5; D may be TRBD2 (6 bases). Between the trimmed V and J ends, which lost 10 bases and 2 bases, there was a span of 20 bases. CDR1 ENHRY and CDR2 SYGVKD come from the germline V gene. This CDR3 has 15 amino acids. CDR3 sequence reads: CATSSQGGEQETQYF. CDR3 nucleotides: TGTGCCACCTCGAGCCAGGGCGGGGAACAAGAGACCCAGTACTTC.

This clonotype has more than one count but fewer than ten. The chain has TRBV6-4 and TRBJ2-3; tentatively, D is TRBD2 (6 bases). CDR3 length equals 15 residues. CDR1 MRHNA and CDR2 SNTAGT come from the germline V gene. Trimming pared 5 bases from V and 2 bases from J, leaving 14 bases between. CDR3 sequence: CASSQRAGFTDTQYF. Written as DNA, the CDR3 is TGTGCCAGCAGTCAGCGGGCGGGGTTCACAGATACGCAGTATTTT.

V gene TRBV25-1 combines with J gene TRBJ2-6; D is tentatively TRBD1 or TRBD2 (5 bases each). The V gene's germline CDR1 is MGHDK and CDR2 SYGVNS. V gave up 11 bases and J gave up 15 bases, with 14 bases separating them. The CDR3 has 10 residues. The CDR3 DNA follows: TGTGCCGTTCAATCCGGGACCCTGACTTTC. Residues: CAVQSGTLTF.

The CDR3 DNA follows: TGTGCCAGCAGCGTGGCAACAGCCTTCTATGGCTACACCTTC. This sequence encodes CASSVATAFYGYTF. The chain joins TRBV9 to TRBJ1-2; D uncertain. Trimming removed 2 bases from V and 4 bases from J, with 12 bases in between. This CDR3 has 14 residues. Germline V gives CDR1 SGDLS, CDR2 YYNGEE.

The genes are TRBV6-5 and TRBJ2-1, with D perhaps matching TRBD2 (5 bases). The CDR3 consists of 16 residues. The ends were cut back, 2 bases at V and 0 bases at J, with 11 bases in the middle. Germline assignment: CDR1 MNHEY and CDR2 SVGAGI. CDR3 coding DNA: TGTGCCAGCAGTTACCGGACTCTGAGCTCCTACAATGAGCAGTTCTTC. Its translation is CASSYRTLSSYNEQFF.

This clonotype has only a few counts. This sequence joins TRBV12-3 or TRBV12-4 and TRBJ2-1; 15 bases match TRBD2. The CDR3 runs 15 residues. Unmatched junction bases numbered 6, after V lost 6 bases and J lost 9 bases. CDR3 nucleotides: TGTGCCAGCAGATGGACTAGCGGGGGGGGGTCTGAGCAGTTCTTC. It is translated as CASRWTSGGGSEQFF.

The chain has TRBV4-1 and TRBJ2-1; D is undetermined. V was trimmed by 0 bases and J by 9 bases, leaving 12 bases between them. Germline V CDR1 and CDR2: MGHRA, YSYEKL. The CDR3 runs 14 residues. CDR3 region: CASSQDNLLGEQFF. The CDR3 DNA reads TGCGCCAGCAGCCAAGATAACTTGCTCGGTGAGCAGTTCTTC.

The sample holds a few counts of this clonotype. The chain carries TRBV25-1 and TRBJ1-4, with D maybe TRBD1 (5 bases). This CDR3 comprises 16 residues. V lost 4 bases and J lost 4, with 16 bases in between. From germline, CDR1 is MGHDK and CDR2 SYGVNS. CDR3 bases: TGTGCCAGCAGTGGGGTGAGGCAGGGATTTAATGAAAAACTGTTTTTT. Protein sequence: CASSGVRQGFNEKLFF.

V is TRBV20-1 and J is TRBJ2-1; the D gene is possibly TRBD2 (6 bases). The CDR3 is 15 residues long. Germline-derived CDR1 and CDR2 are DFQATT and SNEGSKA (reference sequence). The V end was cut by 0 bases, the J end by 7 bases, with 16 bases between. CDR3: CSARDRPSAENEQFF. For the CDR3, the DNA is TGCAGTGCTAGAGATAGGCCTAGCGCTGAAAATGAGCAGTTCTTC.

In its sample, this clonotype was seen once. The chain links TRBV5-1 to TRBJ2-7; 8 bases match TRBD2. From germline, CDR1 is SGHRS and CDR2 YFSETQ. Losses at the gene ends were 0 bases for V and 1 base for J; bases not matched to a gene: 12. The CDR3 sequence is 18 residues long. In DNA, the CDR3 is TGCGCCAGCAGCTTGGGAGAGAGAGGACTAGCCTTTTCCTACGAGCAGTACTTC. It translates to CASSLGERGLAFSYEQYF.

The V and J genes are TRBV24-1 and TRBJ2-3; tentative D call: TRBD2 (5 bases). Trimming cost V 3 bases and J 1 base, with 7 bases left between them. The CDR3 covers 14 residues. Germline V gene lookup returns CDR1 KGHDR and CDR2 SFDVKD. Here the CDR3 reads CATSDTRGTDTQYF. The CDR3 DNA is TGTGCCACCAGTGATACGAGGGGCACAGATACGCAGTATTTT.

In this sample, this clonotype turned up a few times. The V and J genes are TRBV12-3 or TRBV12-4 and TRBJ2-7; TRBD2 matches 7 bases. This CDR3 spans 15 amino acids. Trimming cost V 5 bases and J 0 bases; bases outside gene matches: 7. The CDR3 loop is CASSASGTSSYEQYF. CDR3 sequence (DNA): TGTGCCAGCAGTGCAAGCGGGACGAGCTCCTACGAGCAGTACTTC.

The chain employs TRBV4-3 and TRBJ2-2, with TRBD1 matching over 8 bases. Germline CDR1 reads LGHNA; CDR2 reads YSLEER. V lost 2 bases to trimming and J lost 3 bases; unmatched junction nucleotides: 8. This CDR3 has 17 amino acids. The CDR3 protein is CASSQIPGQVDTGELFF. Written as DNA, the CDR3 is TGCGCCAGCAGCCAAATTCCGGGACAGGTGGACACCGGGGAGCTGTTTTTT.

The chain couples TRBV20-1 to TRBJ1-5, with D hard to call. The CDR3 extends over 15 amino acids. With 3 bases removed from V and 1 base from J, the gap between germline ends came to 13 bases. Germline CDR1 DFQATT, CDR2 SNEGSKA (reference sequence). The CDR3 region is CSASIGATSNQPQHF. The CDR3 nucleotides read TGCAGTGCTAGTATCGGCGCAACAAGCAATCAGCCCCAGCATTTT.

Note on this clonotype: A much larger clonotype is one base distant, so this may be a read error. CDR3 sequence: CASNQGWTSGRLAKNIQYF. The CDR3 DNA reads as TGCGCCAGCAACCAAGGATGGACTAGCGGGAGATTAGCCAAAAACATTCAGTACTTC. The chain employs TRBV4-3 and TRBJ2-4; 13 positions match TRBD2. In germline, CDR1 is LGHNA, CDR2 YSLEER. CDR3 length: 19 residues.

This chain uses TRBV7-9 with TRBJ2-5, with TRBD2 identical over 8 bases. V shed 6 bases, J shed 1 base, and the junction held 7 bases outside the gene matches. CDR1 is SEHNR, CDR2 FQNEAQ, per germline (reference sequence). The CDR3 extends over 15 amino acids. CDR3 amino acids: CASSPLLAVQETQYF. As DNA, the CDR3 is TGTGCCAGCAGTCCCTTACTAGCGGTCCAAGAGACCCAGTACTTC. The full variable domain, completed using reference TRBV7-9 and TRBJ2-5, is DTGVSQNPRHKITKRGQNVTFRCDPISEHNRLYWYRQTLGQGPEFLTYFQNEAQLEKSRLLSDRFSAERPKGSFSTLEIQRTEQGDSAMYLCASSPLLAVQETQYFGPGTRLLVL.

The chain links TRBV6-2 or TRBV6-3 to TRBJ2-7; 7 positions agree with TRBD2. Losses at the gene ends were 5 bases for V and 7 bases for J; bases not matched to a gene: 26. Per germline, CDR1 MNHEY and CDR2 SVGEGT. The CDR3 has 19 residues. The CDR3 here is CASSQRDYRTRYSYNEQYF. For the CDR3, the DNA is TGTGCCAGCAGTCAACGGGACTACCGAACCCGATACTCCTACAATGAGCAGTACTTC.